This TCR beta chain was profiled in a study of tumor and adjacent non-tumor tissue in lung cancer. Study information: Patients comprised 12 adenocarcinoma, a couple of squamous cell carcinoma and 1 small cell lung cancer.

The library came from three nested PCR rounds adapted from ARM-PCR protocols. TCRdb processed the multiplex PCR reads anew with MiXCR; each CDR3 protein has one entry. The table lists about 60,000 distinct CDR3 sequences, roughly 60% of them singletons. CDR1 WSHSY and CDR2 SAAADI come from the germline V gene. The CDR3 contains 13 residues. Study-level results: Tumor repertoires had a smaller top 100 clone share than normal lung. Significantly higher TCR diversity was found in tumor than normal lung.

RNA was extracted from bulk tissue without any cell sorting. Distant lung tissue was collected more than 3 cm away from the tumor edge. Donors were chemotherapy-naive, newly diagnosed lung cancer surgical patients in China, August–late 2014. Worth noting for this clonotype: Its matching antigen is unknown. Compared with germline, one end of the junction differs, possibly owing to a read error.

This TCR derives from a man between 65 and 85 years old with non-small cell lung cancer. Sequenced material: distant non-tumor lung tissue. The rearrangement uses TRBV10-2 and TRBJ2-2; a possible D gene is TRBD2 (7 bases). DNA for the CDR3: TGCGCCAGCAAGGGGGGGAACACCGGGGAGCAGTTTTTT. Translating it yields CASKGGNTGEQFF.